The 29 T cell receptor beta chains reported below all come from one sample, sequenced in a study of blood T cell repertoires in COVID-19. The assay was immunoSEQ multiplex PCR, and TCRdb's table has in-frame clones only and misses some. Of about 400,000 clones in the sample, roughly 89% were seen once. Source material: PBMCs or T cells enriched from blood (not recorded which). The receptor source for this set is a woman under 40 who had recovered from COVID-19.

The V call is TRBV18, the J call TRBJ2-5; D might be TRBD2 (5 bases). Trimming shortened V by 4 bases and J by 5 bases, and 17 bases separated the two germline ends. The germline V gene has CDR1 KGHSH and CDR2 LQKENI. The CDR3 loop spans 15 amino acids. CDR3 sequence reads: CASSREVRGSETQYF. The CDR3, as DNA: TGTGCCAGCTCACGAGAGGTTCGAGGGAGTGAGACCCAGTACTTC.

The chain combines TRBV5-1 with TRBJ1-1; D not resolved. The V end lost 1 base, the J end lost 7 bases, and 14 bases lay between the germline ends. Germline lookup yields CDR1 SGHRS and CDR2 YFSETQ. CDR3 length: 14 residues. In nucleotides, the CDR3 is TGCGCCAGCAGCTTGCGAGGCAGTTCAAGTGAAGCTTTCTTT. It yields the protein CASSLRGSSSEAFF.

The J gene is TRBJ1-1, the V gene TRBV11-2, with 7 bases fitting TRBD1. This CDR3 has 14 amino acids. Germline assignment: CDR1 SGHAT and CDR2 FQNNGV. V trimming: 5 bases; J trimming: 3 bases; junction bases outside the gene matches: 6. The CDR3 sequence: CASSLYTGDTEAFF. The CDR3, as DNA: TGTGCCAGCAGCCTTTACACAGGGGACACTGAAGCTTTCTTT.

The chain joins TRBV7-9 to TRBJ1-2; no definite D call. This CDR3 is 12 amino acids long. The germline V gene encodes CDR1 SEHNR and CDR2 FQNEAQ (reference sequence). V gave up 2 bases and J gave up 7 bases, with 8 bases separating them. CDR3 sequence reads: CASSLHPGGYTF. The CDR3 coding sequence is TGTGCCAGCAGCTTACACCCCGGTGGCTACACCTTC.

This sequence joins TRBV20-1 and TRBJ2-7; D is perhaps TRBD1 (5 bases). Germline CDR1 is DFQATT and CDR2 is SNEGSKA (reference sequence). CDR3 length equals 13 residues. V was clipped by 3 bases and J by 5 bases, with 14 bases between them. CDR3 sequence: CSASPGPTDEQYF. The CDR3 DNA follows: TGCAGTGCTAGTCCAGGGCCTACGGACGAGCAGTACTTC.

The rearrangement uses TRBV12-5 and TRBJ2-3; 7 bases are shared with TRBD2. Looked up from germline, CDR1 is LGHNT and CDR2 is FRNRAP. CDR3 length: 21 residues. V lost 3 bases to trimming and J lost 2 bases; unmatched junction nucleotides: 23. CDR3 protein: CASGFFIPGRRETRNTDTQYF. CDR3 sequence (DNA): TGTGCTAGTGGTTTTTTTATCCCGGGTAGGCGGGAGACAAGAAACACAGATACGCAGTATTTT.

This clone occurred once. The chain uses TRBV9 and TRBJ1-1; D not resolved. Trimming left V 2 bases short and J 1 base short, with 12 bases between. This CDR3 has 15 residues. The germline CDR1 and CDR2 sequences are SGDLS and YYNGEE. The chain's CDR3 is CASSVSATTNTEAFF. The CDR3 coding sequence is TGTGCCAGCAGCGTTTCCGCGACAACGAACACTGAAGCTTTCTTT.

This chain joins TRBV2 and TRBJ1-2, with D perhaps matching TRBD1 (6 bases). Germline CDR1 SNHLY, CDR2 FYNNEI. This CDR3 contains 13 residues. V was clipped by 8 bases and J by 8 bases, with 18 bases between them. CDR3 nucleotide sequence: TGTGCCAGCTTGCTACAGGGATCGGCGGGCTACACCTTC. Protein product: CASLLQGSAGYTF.

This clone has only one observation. CDR3: CASSLARVQPQHF. CDR3 nucleotide sequence: TGTGCCAGCAGCTTAGCCAGGGTACAGCCCCAGCATTTT. The rearrangement uses TRBV7-2 and TRBJ1-5, with D possibly TRBD1 on 5 matching bases. The CDR3 loop spans 13 amino acids. CDR1 and CDR2 (germline): SGHTA, FQGNSA. V was pared by 0 bases and J by 7 bases, with 7 bases between.

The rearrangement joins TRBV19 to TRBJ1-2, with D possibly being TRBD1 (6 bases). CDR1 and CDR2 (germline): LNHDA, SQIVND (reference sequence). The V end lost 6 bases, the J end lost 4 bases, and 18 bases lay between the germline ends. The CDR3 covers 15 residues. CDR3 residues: CASSRQATSVYGYTF. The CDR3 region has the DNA TGTGCCAGTAGCCGACAGGCCACCTCTGTCTATGGCTACACCTTC.

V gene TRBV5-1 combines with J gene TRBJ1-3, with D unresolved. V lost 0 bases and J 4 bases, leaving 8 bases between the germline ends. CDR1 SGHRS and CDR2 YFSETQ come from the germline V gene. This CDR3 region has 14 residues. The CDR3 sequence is CASSLGGGGNTIYF. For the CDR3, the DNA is TGCGCCAGCAGCTTGGGGGGAGGAGGAAACACCATATATTTT.

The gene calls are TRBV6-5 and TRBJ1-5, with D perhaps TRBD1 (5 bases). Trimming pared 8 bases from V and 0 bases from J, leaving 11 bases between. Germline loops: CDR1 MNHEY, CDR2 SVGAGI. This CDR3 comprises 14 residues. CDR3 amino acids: CASGRTLSNQPQHF. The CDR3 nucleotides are TGTGCCAGCGGGAGGACACTTAGCAATCAGCCCCAGCATTTT.

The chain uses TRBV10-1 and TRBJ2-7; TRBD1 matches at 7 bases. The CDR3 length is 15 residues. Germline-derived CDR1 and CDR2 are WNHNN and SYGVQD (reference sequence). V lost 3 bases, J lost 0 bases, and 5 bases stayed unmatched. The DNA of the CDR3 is TGCGCCAGCAGTGAAGCAGGGGGAAACTCCTACGAGCAGTACTTC. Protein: CASSEAGGNSYEQYF.

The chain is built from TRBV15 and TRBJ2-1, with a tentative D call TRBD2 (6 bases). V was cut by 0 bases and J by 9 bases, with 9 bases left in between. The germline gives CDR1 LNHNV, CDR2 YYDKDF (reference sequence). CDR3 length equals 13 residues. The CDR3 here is CATSRDHGGEQFF. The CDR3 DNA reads TGTGCCACCAGCAGAGATCACGGGGGTGAGCAGTTCTTC.

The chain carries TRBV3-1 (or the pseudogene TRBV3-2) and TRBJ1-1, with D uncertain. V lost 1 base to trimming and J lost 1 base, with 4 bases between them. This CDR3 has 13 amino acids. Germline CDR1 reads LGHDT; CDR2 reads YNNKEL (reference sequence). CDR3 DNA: TGTGCCAGCAGCCAAGGACAGAACACTGAAGCTTTCTTT. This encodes CASSQGQNTEAFF.

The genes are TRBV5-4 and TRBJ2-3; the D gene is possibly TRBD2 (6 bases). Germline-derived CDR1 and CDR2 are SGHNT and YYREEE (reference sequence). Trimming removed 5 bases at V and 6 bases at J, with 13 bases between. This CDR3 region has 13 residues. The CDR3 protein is CASSNTSSDTQYF. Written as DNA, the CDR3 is TGTGCCAGCAGTAATACTAGCTCCGATACGCAGTATTTT. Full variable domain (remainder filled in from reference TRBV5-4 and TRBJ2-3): ETGVTQSPTHLIKTRGQQVTLRCSSQSGHNTVSWYQQALGQGPQFIFQYYREEENGRGNFPPRFSGLQFPNYSSELNVNALELDDSALYLCASSNTSSDTQYFGPGTRLTVL.

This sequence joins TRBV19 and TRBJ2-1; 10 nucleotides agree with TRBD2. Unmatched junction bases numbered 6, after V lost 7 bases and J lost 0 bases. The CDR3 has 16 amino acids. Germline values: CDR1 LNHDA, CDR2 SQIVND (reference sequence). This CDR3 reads CASNPASGSSYNEQFF. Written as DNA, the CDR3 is TGTGCCAGTAACCCCGCTAGCGGGAGCTCCTACAATGAGCAGTTCTTC.

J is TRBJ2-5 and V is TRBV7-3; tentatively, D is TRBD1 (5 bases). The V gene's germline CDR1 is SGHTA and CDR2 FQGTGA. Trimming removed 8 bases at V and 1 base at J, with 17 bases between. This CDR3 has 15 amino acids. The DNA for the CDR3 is TGTGCCAGCTCGGTCTCGCCACAGGCCCAAGAGACCCAGTACTTC. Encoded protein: CASSVSPQAQETQYF.

CDR3: CAWSSDRGFGYTF. The CDR3, as DNA: TGTGCCTGGAGTTCGGACAGGGGATTCGGCTACACCTTC. The rearrangement joins TRBV30 to TRBJ1-2, with 9 bases fitting TRBD1. Germline CDR1 GTSNPN, CDR2 SVGIG (reference sequence). This CDR3 has 13 amino acids. Trimming cost V 2 bases and J 8 bases; bases outside gene matches: 6.

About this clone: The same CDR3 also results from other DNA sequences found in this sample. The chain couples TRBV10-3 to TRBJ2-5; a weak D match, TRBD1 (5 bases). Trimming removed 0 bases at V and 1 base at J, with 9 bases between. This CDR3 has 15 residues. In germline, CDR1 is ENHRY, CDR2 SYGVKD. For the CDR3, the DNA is TGTGCCATCAGTGAGTCAGGGCAGGGCCAAGAGACCCAGTACTTC. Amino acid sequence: CAISESGQGQETQYF.

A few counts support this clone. CDR3 loop: CASSKGDFGTNTDTQYF. CDR3 nucleotides: TGTGCCAGCAGCAAGGGGGATTTCGGGACAAACACAGATACGCAGTATTTT. The V and J genes are TRBV21-1 and TRBJ2-3; the D call in the table, TRBD1, was not verified against the DNA. TRBV21-1 counts as a pseudogene. The CDR3 is made up of 17 amino acids.

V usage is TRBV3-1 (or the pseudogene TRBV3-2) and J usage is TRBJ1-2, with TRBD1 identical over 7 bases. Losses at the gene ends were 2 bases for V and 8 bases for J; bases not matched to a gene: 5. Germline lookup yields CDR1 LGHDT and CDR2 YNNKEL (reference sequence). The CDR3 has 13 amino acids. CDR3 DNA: TGTGCCAGCAGCCAAAGGCAGGGGGGCGGCTACACCTTC. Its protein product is CASSQRQGGGYTF.

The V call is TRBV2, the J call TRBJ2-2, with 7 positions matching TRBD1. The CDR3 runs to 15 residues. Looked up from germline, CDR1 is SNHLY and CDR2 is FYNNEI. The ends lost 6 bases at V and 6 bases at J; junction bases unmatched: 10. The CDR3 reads CASSSYRGRAGELFF. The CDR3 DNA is TGTGCCAGCAGCAGCTACAGGGGTAGGGCCGGGGAGCTGTTTTTT.

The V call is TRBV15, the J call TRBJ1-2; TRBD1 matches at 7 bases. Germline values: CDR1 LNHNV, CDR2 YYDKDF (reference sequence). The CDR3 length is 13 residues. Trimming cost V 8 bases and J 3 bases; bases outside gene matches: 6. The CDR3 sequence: CATSKTGDYGYTF. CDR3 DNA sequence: TGTGCCACCTCCAAAACAGGGGACTATGGCTACACCTTC.

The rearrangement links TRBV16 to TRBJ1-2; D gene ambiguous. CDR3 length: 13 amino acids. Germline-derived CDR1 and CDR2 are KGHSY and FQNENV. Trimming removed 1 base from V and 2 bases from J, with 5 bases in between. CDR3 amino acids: CASSQFQNYGYTF. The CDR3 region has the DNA TGTGCCAGCAGCCAATTCCAGAACTATGGCTACACCTTC. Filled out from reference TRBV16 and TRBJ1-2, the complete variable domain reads GEEVAQTPKHLVRGEGQKAKLYCAPIKGHSYVFWYQQVLKNEFKFLISFQNENVFDETGMPKERFSAKCLPNSPCSLEIQATKLEDSAVYFCASSQFQNYGYTFGSGTRLTVV.

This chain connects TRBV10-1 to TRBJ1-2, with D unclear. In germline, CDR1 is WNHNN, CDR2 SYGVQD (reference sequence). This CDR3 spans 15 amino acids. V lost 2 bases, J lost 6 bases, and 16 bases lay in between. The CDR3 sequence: CASSEVAVLRDGYTF. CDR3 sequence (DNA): TGCGCCAGCAGTGAGGTGGCAGTGCTGAGGGATGGCTACACCTTC.

CDR3 nucleotides: TGTGCCAGCAGCGTAGACCCGGGACAGGGGTTCGTAGGGACCTTC. Its protein is CASSVDPGQGFVGTF. This chain joins TRBV9 and TRBJ1-2; 10 bases line up with TRBD1. This CDR3 region has 15 residues. Per the germline V gene, CDR1 is SGDLS and CDR2 is YYNGEE. The ends lost 0 bases at V and 14 bases at J; junction bases unmatched: 13.

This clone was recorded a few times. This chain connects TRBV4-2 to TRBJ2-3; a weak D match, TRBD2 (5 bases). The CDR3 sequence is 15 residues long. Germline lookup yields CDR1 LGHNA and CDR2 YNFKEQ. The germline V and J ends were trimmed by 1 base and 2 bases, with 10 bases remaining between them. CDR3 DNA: TGTGCCAGCAGCCAAGGACGGGAACACACAGATACGCAGTATTTT. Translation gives CASSQGREHTDTQYF.

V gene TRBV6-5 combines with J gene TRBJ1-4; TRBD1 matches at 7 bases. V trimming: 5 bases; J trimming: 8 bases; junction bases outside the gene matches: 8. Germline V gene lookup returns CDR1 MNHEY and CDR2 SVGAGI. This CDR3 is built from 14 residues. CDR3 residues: CASSQTGASEKLFF. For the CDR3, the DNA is TGTGCCAGCAGTCAAACAGGGGCGTCGGAAAAACTGTTTTTT.